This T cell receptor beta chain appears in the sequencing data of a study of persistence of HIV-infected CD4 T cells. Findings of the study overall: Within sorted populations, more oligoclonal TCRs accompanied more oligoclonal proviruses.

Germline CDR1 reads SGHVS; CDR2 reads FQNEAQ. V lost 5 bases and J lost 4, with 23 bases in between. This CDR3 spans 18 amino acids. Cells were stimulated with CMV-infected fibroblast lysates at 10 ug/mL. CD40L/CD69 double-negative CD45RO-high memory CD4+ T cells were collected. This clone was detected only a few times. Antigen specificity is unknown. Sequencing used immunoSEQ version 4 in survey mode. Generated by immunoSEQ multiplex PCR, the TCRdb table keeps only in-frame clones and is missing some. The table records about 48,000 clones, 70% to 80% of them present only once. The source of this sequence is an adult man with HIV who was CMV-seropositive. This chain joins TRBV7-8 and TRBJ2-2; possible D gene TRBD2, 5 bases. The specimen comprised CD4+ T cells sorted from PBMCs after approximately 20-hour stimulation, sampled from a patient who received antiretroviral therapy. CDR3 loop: CASSPLSDRLAVTGELFF. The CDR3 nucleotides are TGTGCCAGCAGCCCCCTGTCGGATAGGCTAGCTGTCACCGGGGAGCTGTTTTTT.